A single sample is the source of the 7 T cell receptor beta chains below, sequenced in a study of blood T cell repertoires in COVID-19. The data were produced by immunoSEQ multiplex PCR, yet TCRdb's version contains in-frame clones alone and is incomplete. The repertoire holds some 230,000 clones, with 83% as singletons. The sequenced material came from peripheral blood. The source of these receptors is a woman in her forties or fifties with acute or convalescent COVID-19.

The CDR3 here is CASSLVTSGVYNEQFF. The CDR3 nucleotides are TGTGCCAGCAGCTTAGTCACCAGCGGGGTATACAATGAGCAGTTCTTC. This chain joins TRBV7-8 and TRBJ2-1, with 7 positions matching TRBD2. The germline V gene has CDR1 SGHVS and CDR2 FQNEAQ. The CDR3 is 16 amino acids. The ends lost 1 base at V and 4 bases at J; junction bases unmatched: 7.

This clone was seen only a few times. This sequence joins TRBV13 and TRBJ2-7; 8 nucleotides match TRBD1. V was pared by 5 bases and J by 7 bases, with 13 bases of the junction left unmatched. The CDR3 is made up of 15 amino acids. Germline CDR1 reads PRHDT; CDR2 reads FYEKMQ (reference sequence). CDR3: CASSPNPRGPSEQYF. CDR3 DNA sequence: TGTGCCAGCAGCCCAAACCCCAGGGGGCCGTCTGAGCAGTACTTC.

V usage is TRBV6-5 and J usage is TRBJ2-7, with D tentatively TRBD2 (7 bases). The CDR3 covers 13 residues. V was trimmed by 8 bases and J by 5 bases, leaving 16 bases between them. Germline loops: CDR1 MNHEY, CDR2 SVGAGI. The CDR3 region has the DNA TGTGCCAGCCGTACACAGGGAGGGCACGAGCAGTACTTC. It yields the protein CASRTQGGHEQYF.

V gene TRBV28 combines with J gene TRBJ1-5; D not resolved. V was shortened by 5 bases and J by 9 bases, with 14 bases between the two germline ends. Per the germline V gene, CDR1 is MDHEN and CDR2 is SYDVKM. The CDR3 is made up of 13 amino acids. DNA of the CDR3: TGTGCCAGCAGTGCGGACGGACTCCGGCCCCAGCATTTT. This gives the protein CASSADGLRPQHF.

J is TRBJ1-3 and V is TRBV15; the D is unclear. The CDR3 runs 15 residues. The germline V gene encodes CDR1 LNHNV and CDR2 YYDKDF (reference sequence). V was shortened by 5 bases and J by 4 bases, with 15 bases between the two germline ends. CDR3: CATSSGVGFGNTIYF. The CDR3 DNA reads TGTGCCACCAGCTCCGGGGTGGGTTTCGGAAACACCATATATTTT.

This sequence joins TRBV18 and TRBJ1-1, with D perhaps matching TRBD1 (6 bases). This CDR3 is built from 14 residues. The V gene's germline CDR1 is KGHSH and CDR2 LQKENI. Deletions cut 7 bases from V and 1 base from J, with 13 bases between. Written as DNA, the CDR3 is TGTGCCAGCTACCGGCCAGGGGAGAACACTGAAGCTTTCTTT. The encoded protein is CASYRPGENTEAFF.

This sequence joins TRBV19 and TRBJ1-5, with D uncertain. The CDR3 sequence is 14 residues long. Germline loops: CDR1 LNHDA, CDR2 SQIVND (reference sequence). V lost 3 bases to trimming and J lost 3 bases, with 9 bases between them. CDR3 nucleotide sequence: TGTGCCAGTAGTATGCGAGGCCACAATCAGCCCCAGCATTTT. It yields the protein CASSMRGHNQPQHF. Full variable domain (missing parts from reference TRBV19 and TRBJ1-5): DGGITQSPKYLFRKEGQNVTLSCEQNLNHDAMYWYRQDPGQGLRLIYYSQIVNDFQKGDIAEGYSVSREKKESFPLTVTSAQKNPTAFYLCASSMRGHNQPQHFGDGTRLSIL.